The 5 T cell receptor beta chains given below trace back to one sample, sequenced in a study of CD8+ T cells in alopecia areata. As the sequencing template, cDNA was produced by extracting RNA and reverse transcribing it. Method: immunoSEQ multiplex PCR; TCRdb's copy keeps in-frame clones and lacks some. In the table there are over 200,000 clones, about 60% of which are singletons. The source was CD4+ T cells sorted from blood, collected at week 0. These receptors were taken from a human donor with alopecia areata.

V gene TRBV29-1 combines with J gene TRBJ1-1; D gene uncertain. V was trimmed by 4 bases and J by 6 bases, leaving 15 bases between them. The germline gives CDR1 SQVTM, CDR2 ANQGSEA. The CDR3 is made up of 13 amino acids. The CDR3 here is CSVARARTSEAFF. CDR3 DNA sequence: TGCAGCGTTGCGAGGGCCCGTACTTCTGAAGCTTTCTTT.

This chain connects TRBV30 to TRBJ2-1, with no clear D. The CDR3 spans 12 residues. V shed 2 bases and J shed 8 bases, with 10 bases lying between them. Per the germline V gene, CDR1 is GTSNPN and CDR2 is SVGIG (reference sequence). CDR3 sequence reads: CAWSRIGHEQFF. In DNA, the CDR3 is TGTGCCTGGAGTCGCATTGGCCATGAGCAGTTCTTC.

V is TRBV7-2 and J is TRBJ2-1, with D unresolved. The CDR3 is 12 amino acids. Germline V CDR1 and CDR2: SGHTA, FQGNSA. Trimming pared 1 base from V and 8 bases from J, leaving 6 bases between. CDR3 bases: TGTGCCAGCAGCTTAGTAGGGTATGAGCAGTTCTTC. Protein: CASSLVGYEQFF.

This clone came up a few times. The rearrangement joins TRBV7-3 to TRBJ2-1, with D tentatively TRBD2 (5 bases). V was pared by 3 bases and J by 8 bases, with 11 bases between. Germline V gene sequence: CDR1 SGHTA, CDR2 FQGTGA. This CDR3 has 13 residues. The CDR3 DNA sequence: TGTGCCAGCAGCTTTGGGGTTAGCGATGAGCAGTTCTTC. Protein sequence: CASSFGVSDEQFF.

The chain couples TRBV11-2 to TRBJ2-2; no reliable D call. Germline loops: CDR1 SGHAT, CDR2 FQNNGV. CDR3 length: 13 residues. Trimming cost V 0 bases and J 4 bases, with 3 bases left between them. The CDR3 DNA is TGTGCCAGCAGCTTAGATCTCACCGGGGAGCTGTTTTTT. Its translation: CASSLDLTGELFF. The whole variable domain, remainder taken from reference TRBV11-2 and TRBJ2-2, is EAGVAQSPRYKIIEKRQSVAFWCNPISGHATLYWYQQILGQGPKLLIQFQNNGVVDDSQLPKDRFSAERLKGVDSTLKIQPAKLEDSAVYLCASSLDLTGELFFGEGSRLTVL.